Listed below are T cell receptor beta chains from one sample, sequenced in a study of blood T cell repertoires in COVID-19. Clones were read by immunoSEQ multiplex PCR, and TCRdb kept only the in-frame ones, dropping some. The profile covers about 310,000 clones, with under 90% appearing a single time and 2.5% to 3% taken by the ten largest. Sequencing was carried out using peripheral blood. The origin of the receptors is a woman in her 30s with COVID-19, enrolled during active disease. CDR3s include the opening cysteine and the closing phenylalanine or tryptophan. D genes are given only for firm matches. The size of a clone is reported for some rows only, either as once, few or many, or as a class for expanded clones.

size: .
length: 16
V: TRBV6-6
D: TRBD1
J: TRBJ2-7
DNA: TGTGCCAGCAGTTACTCCCCCAGGACAGGGGGCCACGAGCAGTACTTC
CDR3: CASSYSPRTGGHEQYF

size: few
length: 16
V: TRBV2
D: .
J: TRBJ2-2
DNA: TGTGCCAGCAGGGGTCCCGGGACACCGAACACCGGGGAGCTGTTTTTT
CDR3: CASRGPGTPNTGELFF

size: once
length: 10
V: TRBV7-9
D: .
J: TRBJ2-1
DNA: TGTGCCAGCAGCCCCCAAGAGCAGTTCTTC
CDR3: CASSPQEQFF

size: .
length: 12
V: TRBV28
D: .
J: TRBJ2-5
DNA: TGTGCCATATCGGGGAGGCCAGAGACCCAGTACTTC
CDR3: CAISGRPETQYF

size: .
length: 16
V: TRBV5-1
D: TRBD2
J: TRBJ2-7
DNA: TGCGCCAGCAGCTCAGGACTAGCGGCGGTCTCCTACGAGCAGTACTTC
CDR3: CASSSGLAAVSYEQYF

size: once
length: 13
V: TRBV3-1/TRBV3-2
D: .
J: TRBJ2-7
DNA: TGTGCCAGCAGCCAATGGGGGGGCCACGAGCAGTACTTC
CDR3: CASSQWGGHEQYF

size: once
length: 15
V: TRBV7-9
D: .
J: TRBJ2-2
DNA: TGTGCCAGCAGCTCGACAGGTCCTGCCACCGGGGAGCTGTTTTTT
CDR3: CASSSTGPATGELFF

size: few
length: 12
V: TRBV3-1/TRBV3-2
D: .
J: TRBJ2-2
DNA: TGTGCCAGCAGCTTCATGACCGGGGAGCTGTTTTTT
CDR3: CASSFMTGELFF

size: once
length: 12
V: TRBV6-1
D: .
J: TRBJ1-1
DNA: TGTGCCAGCAGTGAAGTGCGAACGGAAGCTTTCTTT
CDR3: CASSEVRTEAFF

size: .
length: 16
V: TRBV5-1
D: TRBD1
J: TRBJ2-3
DNA: TGCGCCAGCAGGCAGGGACAGAAAATCAGCACAGATACGCAGTATTTT
CDR3: CASRQGQKISTDTQYF

size: .
length: 14
V: TRBV5-1
D: .
J: TRBJ2-3
DNA: TGCGCCAGCAGCTTGGTGCGGGACGCAGATACGCAGTATTTT
CDR3: CASSLVRDADTQYF

size: .
length: 14
V: TRBV6-5
D: TRBD1
J: TRBJ1-3
DNA: TGTGCCAGTGGACAGGGTCGCTCTGGAAACACCATATATTTT
CDR3: CASGQGRSGNTIYF

size: .
length: 15
V: TRBV4-2
D: TRBD2
J: TRBJ2-1
DNA: TGTGCCAGCAGCCTTCAAGCGGGAGACCCAAATGAGCAGTTCTTC
CDR3: CASSLQAGDPNEQFF

size: few
length: 15
V: TRBV5-1
D: .
J: TRBJ1-5
DNA: TGCGCCAGCAGCTTGGAGGGAGATAGCAATCAGCCCCAGCATTTT
CDR3: CASSLEGDSNQPQHF

size: .
length: 13
V: TRBV30
D: .
J: TRBJ1-2
DNA: TGTGCCTGGAGCTCAGGCCCTCCGTACGGCTACACCTTC
CDR3: CAWSSGPPYGYTF

size: .
length: 12
V: TRBV29-1
D: .
J: TRBJ1-1
DNA: TGCAGCTTAGGGGGTCCCAACACTGAAGCTTTCTTT
CDR3: CSLGGPNTEAFF

size: .
length: 15
V: TRBV6-1
D: .
J: TRBJ2-5
DNA: TGTGCCAGCAGTGATACGGAGACTAGCCAAGAGACCCAGTACTTC
CDR3: CASSDTETSQETQYF

size: .
length: 16
V: TRBV3-1/TRBV3-2
D: TRBD2
J: TRBJ2-1
DNA: TGTGCCAGCAGCCAAGGAGGTAGCGGGAGATACAATGAGCAGTTCTTC
CDR3: CASSQGGSGRYNEQFF

size: .
length: 14
V: TRBV5-4
D: .
J: TRBJ1-2
DNA: TGTGCCAGCAGCTGGACAGATCCGAAATTGGGATACACCTTC
CDR3: CASSWTDPKLGYTF

size: .
length: 14
V: TRBV27
D: .
J: TRBJ1-1
DNA: TGTGCCAGCAGCCGTAAGGGGGTCGGCACTGAAGCTTTCTTT
CDR3: CASSRKGVGTEAFF

size: .
length: 18
V: TRBV4-2
D: TRBD2
J: TRBJ2-6
DNA: TGTGCCAGCAGCAGGGCGGGAGGAGAGGTAAATGGGGCCAACGTCCTGACTTTC
CDR3: CASSRAGGEVNGANVLTF

size: .
length: 15
V: TRBV27
D: TRBD1
J: TRBJ2-7
DNA: TGTGCCAGCAGCCGCGCCGGGACAGGGTCCTACGAGCAGTACTTC
CDR3: CASSRAGTGSYEQYF

size: many
length: 17
V: TRBV6-4
D: TRBD2
J: TRBJ2-3
DNA: TGTGCCAGCAGTGACTCGGGACTAGCGGGAGGGCCAGATACGCAGTATTTT
CDR3: CASSDSGLAGGPDTQYF

size: .
length: 15
V: TRBV27
D: TRBD2
J: TRBJ2-7
DNA: TGTGCCAGCAGTATAGGACTAGCGGGAATCTACGAGCAGTACTTC
CDR3: CASSIGLAGIYEQYF

size: .
length: 13
V: TRBV30
D: .
J: TRBJ2-5
DNA: TGTGCCTGGAGTGTACAGAGTCAAGAGACCCAGTACTTC
CDR3: CAWSVQSQETQYF

size: few
length: 12
V: TRBV4-2
D: .
J: TRBJ1-1
DNA: TGTGCCAGCACCGGGAGGGGCGCTGAAGCTTTCTTT
CDR3: CASTGRGAEAFF

size: .
length: 16
V: TRBV2
D: TRBD1
J: TRBJ1-5
DNA: TGTGCCAGCAGTGAATGGACAGGCTTTAGCAATCAGCCCCAGCATTTT
CDR3: CASSEWTGFSNQPQHF

size: .
length: 15
V: TRBV6-5
D: .
J: TRBJ2-2
DNA: TGTGCCAGCAGTTACTCCTCTAGTCCGGCCGGGGAGCTGTTTTTT
CDR3: CASSYSSSPAGELFF

size: .
length: 14
V: TRBV6-5
D: TRBD1
J: TRBJ1-1
DNA: TGTGCCAGCAGGGGACAGGGCGAGAGCACTGAAGCTTTCTTT
CDR3: CASRGQGESTEAFF